This T cell receptor beta chain was recovered during a study of cytomegalovirus exposure and HLA in healthy donors listed by TCRdb under 2017. About the investigation overall: An earlier analysis of 587 of the donors reported 276 Gb of sequence data and roughly 120 million unique TCR beta sequences obtained from about 200 million T cells. An early release that covered roughly 600 HLA-typed donors contained approximately 290 gigabases of sequencing data and tens of millions of unique TCR sequences. Of the roughly 400 genotyped donors, more than 75% were placed in the genetic ancestry cluster associated with self-reported Caucasian donors. The study aimed to test whether cataloging public T cell receptors could reveal signatures of past pathogen exposure. Using immunosequencing, the study profiled T cell repertoires from 500 to 800 subjects and related those repertoires to cytomegalovirus serostatus. In addition to the first cohort of 666 subjects, a separate validation cohort of approximately 120 different subjects was used. To predict cytomegalovirus infection status, the study combined high-throughput TCR immunosequencing, statistical association of individual TCRs with disease status, and machine learning. A later analysis re-analyzed previously published TCR beta repertoires from 600 to 850 donors and added high-resolution HLA genotyping to study TCR occurrence patterns. In the later analysis, no new phenotypic data were used to find candidate immune exposures; instead, reliance was placed on TCR beta sequences and their occurrence across donors. To decide whether each TCR beta V gene segment behaved as functional or pseudogenic, an earlier analysis of fewer than 750 of the donors relied on high-throughput TCR beta sequencing. Alongside the repertoire data, information on donor age, sex, ethnicity and CMV serostatus was compiled. A later genetic analysis took genome-wide SNP genotypes for about three fifths of the 666 donors and used that subset as a discovery cohort. Every discovery cohort repertoire had been produced on one sequencing platform. Both class I and class II loci were covered by HLA typing, at four-digit resolution. Typing coverage differed by locus: A, B, C, DRB1 and DQB1 were typed in roughly 620-630 donors, DQA1 in approximately 520, DPA1 in around 580, and DPB1 in around 440. Because of strong linkage in the cohort, roughly five DR-DQ haplotypes were treated as single units for association and clustering. Across approximately 400 genotyped donors of the cohort, an average of roughly 200,000 unique TCR beta nucleotide sequences per donor were sequenced, and roughly a sixth of those sequences were non-productive.

General conclusions and limits of the study: Specific HLA alleles were associated with 15,000 to 20,000 TCR beta sequences at a false discovery rate of 0.05 in a later analysis. Across donors, most TCR sequences were observed very rarely, whereas some public TCRs were present in many individuals. A total of some 180 TCR beta chains were listed by the study as associated with cytomegalovirus. In a later analysis, HLA-associated TCR beta chains showed more clonal expansion and lower generation probabilities than non-associated chains that were equally common. In vitro tests confirmed that a few of the cytomegalovirus-associated TCR beta chains recognize cytomegalovirus antigens. Because counts were too low, 15 to 20 rarely observed V segments, including chromosome 9 orphons, were excluded from the earlier analysis of fewer than 650 of the donors. Cytomegalovirus status was reported to be diagnosed by the classifier with high specificity and sensitivity in both the original and validation cohorts. Because HLA typing was missing for some donors at each locus, association tests included only the typed subset. The sequencing pipeline was judged likely to have produced a cluster of highly shared sequence variants as a technical artifact. In a later analysis, most CMV-associated TCR beta chains were found to appear HLA-restricted, with HLA associations seemingly driven largely by CMV exposure. This cohort had only TCR beta chains sequenced, and the lack of alpha or paired-chain data limited which features could be detected. A further reported finding was that TCR beta sequences accurately predicted the HLA-A and HLA-B alleles for most subjects in the first cohort. Presence/absence analyses assumed roughly uniform sequencing depth across donors, an assumption that may not hold. Broadly in line with IMGT annotations, most TCR beta V segments showed up in productive rearrangements about 90% or about 30% of the time in an earlier analysis of 450 to 600 of the donors. A later analysis found that TCR association rates varied across HLA loci, with DRB1 alleles showing the most associated TCRs and HLA-C alleles the fewest. Assigning TCR associations to individual alleles was difficult when HLA alleles, especially DR and DQ, strongly co-occurred. In a later genetic analysis, a missense DCLRE1C variant was associated with V-gene and J-gene trimming of TCR beta chains, and the association was replicated in an independent cohort. It was suggested by the authors that the approach could potentially be generalized to other disease states and immunological phenotypes. In a later analysis, several top co-occurrence clusters were reported to appear linked to parvovirus B19, influenza, CMV and Epstein-Barr virus. Correlated functional status among segregating V segments might be attributable to linkage disequilibrium, but an unknown experimental factor could not be ruled out. Compared with the 666-donor mean, donors in an Asian-associated ancestry cluster had fewer N-insertions in productive TCRs, according to a later genetic analysis. For the cohort, immune exposure information was limited to CMV serostatus.

The cohort consisted of some 670 healthy bone marrow donors. All cohort members were sampled while nominally healthy, although unrecorded immune exposures were likely present. The donor tested CMV seropositive, placing the donor among the 290 or so seropositive members of the cohort. Every donor gave a peripheral blood sample, and the peripheral blood mononuclear cells from that sample were used for TCR beta sequencing. The Qiagen DNeasy Blood Extraction Kit was used to extract genomic DNA from the blood cell samples. Libraries were constructed by the immunoSEQ multiplex PCR assay. For the multiplex PCR, a mixture combining 60 forward primers for TCR Vbeta segments and 13 reverse primers for TCR Jbeta segments was used. The CDR3 region of rearranged TCR beta genes was amplified from genomic DNA by a multiplex PCR assay. The Illumina HiSeq System was used to sequence the amplified TCR beta libraries as 87-base-pair reads. The paper's processing steps were these. Across the 600 to 700 repertoires, a later analysis counted approximately 83 million unique TCR beta chains, about 10 million of which were shared by at least two donors. To remove PCR and sequencing errors, raw reads were error-corrected and collapsed into unique sequences using a nearest-neighbor algorithm that merged closely related sequences. To assign V, D and J gene segments, CDR3 sequences were aligned to IMGT reference sequences. For a sequence to be retained, at least a six-nucleotide match to both a V gene segment and a J gene segment was required. A rearrangement counted as productive if the CDR3 had no stop codons and remained in frame with V and J, and every other rearrangement counted as non-productive. Following IMGT convention, CDR3 was defined as the stretch from the second conserved V-encoded cysteine to the conserved J-encoded phenylalanine. Sequences without an unambiguous match to a single V gene segment were excluded from the earlier analysis of about 600 of the donors. An earlier analysis of a few hundred of the donors classified V segments as functional when productive rearrangements were above 56.7% and as segregating when the standard deviation between donors was above 5%. A statistical classification framework was built for diagnosing cytomegalovirus status from the catalog of TCR beta chain sequences. In a later analysis, V and J genes were assigned by comparing TCR nucleotide sequences against IMGT/GENE-DB human TR gene sequences. In a later analysis, CDR3 sequences and most-parsimonious VDJ recombination scenarios were assigned using the TCRdist pipeline. In a later analysis, each TCR beta chain was defined by its CDR3 amino acid sequence together with its V-gene family, and reads without a unique V-gene family were excluded. A later analysis removed 592 highly shared, low-generation-probability nucleotide sequences to deal with suspected cross-contamination and a sequencing artifact. For each public chain, a later analysis derived a clonal expansion index from normalized ranks of inferred template counts within each repertoire. A later analysis computed generation probabilities with a VDJ recombination model fitted to out-of-frame rearrangements, and checked the results against IGoR. In a later analysis, TCR-TCR, TCR-HLA and TCR-CMV co-occurrence was scored with hypergeometric tests, and a repertoire-size bias correction was applied to TCR pairs. False discovery rates were estimated in a later analysis by permuting HLA or CMV assignments 20 times. In a later analysis, co-occurring TCRs were grouped using DBSCAN, with TCRdist sequence similarity added in when clustering inside HLA-allele-positive subsets. For co-occurrence clustering, repertoires with fewer than 30,000 or more than 120,000 public chains were excluded, along with a handful of repertoires with anomalous nucleotide sharing. The table comes from immuneACCESS by way of TCRdb, which keeps in-frame sequences with V and J called. Part of the clones is missing from these tables; in studies checked, under half for an unresolved V gene and the rest for unknown reasons. V, J and clone size reflect that table, while D and trimming were determined from the DNA. The sample table shows tens of thousands of clones, and roughly 77% are seen once. The ten biggest clones cover roughly 7.1% of the sample.

This clone was seen only a few times. No antigen is known for it. No much larger clone exists at a distance of one base, and base qualities are not known. Sequencing used PBMCs. This TCR derives from a man aged 25 to 45 in good health and CMV-seropositive.

The encoded CDR3 is CASSEARLSGNTIYF. The nucleotide sequence reads as follows: TGTGCCAGCAGTGAAGCGAGGCTCTCTGGAAACACCATATATTTT. The V and J genes are TRBV6-1 and TRBJ1-3; the D gene assignment is ambiguous. V lost 0 bases and J lost 0 bases; the stretch between them is 6 bases long. Its CDR3 holds 15 amino acids, cysteine through phenylalanine. Only the CDR3 DNA stays, 45 bases, in frame from base 1. From a lookup of the germline V gene, CDR1 and CDR2 are MNHNS and SASEGT.